The TCR beta chain under discussion was sequenced for a study of Ad26.COV2.S vaccination and SARS-CoV-2 variants. Study-wide findings and caveats: Vaccinated and placebo-treated recipients had similar non-spike TCR breadth. The authors reported substantial breadth in spike-specific CD8+ and CD4+ T cell responses after vaccination.

V lost 8 bases and J lost 1, with 17 bases in between. The CDR3 is 16 residues long. Looked up from germline, CDR1 is SNHLY and CDR2 is FYNNEI. This clone came up a few times. Its antigen is currently unknown. Libraries were prepared by immunoSEQ multiplex PCR; TCRdb keeps only in-frame clonotypes and omits some of them. The sample contains over 110,000 clones, approximately 90% of which appear only once. The J gene is TRBJ1-4, the V gene TRBV2; maybe TRBD1 (5 bases). The receptor comes from a human donor who had recovered from COVID-19. This specimen was peripheral blood, taken after recovery from COVID-19. DNA for the CDR3: TGTGCCAGCGAAGGGGTTCATTCCCGAACTAATGAAAAACTGTTTTTT. Protein sequence: CASEGVHSRTNEKLFF.